This T cell receptor beta chain was sequenced for a study of blood T cell repertoires in COVID-19. Overall study: The United States, Italy and Spain supplied acute and convalescent COVID-19 samples.

V was pared by 1 base and J by 5 bases, with 3 bases of the junction left unmatched. The CDR3 is 15 amino acids. From germline, CDR1 is SGHVS and CDR2 FQNEAQ. Under the authors' procedure: Estimates of nucleated cell counts were drawn from the amplification of reference gene primers. TCRdb keeps only in-frame clones here, not all; method: immunoSEQ multiplex PCR. For V, J and clone size, that table is used; D and trimming come from the DNA. This repertoire shows 35,000 to 50,000 clones, nearly 70% found once; its top ten account for under 6.5%. The receptor was derived from a man older than 75 with acute or convalescent COVID-19. Sequenced sample: peripheral blood. V is TRBV7-8 and J is TRBJ2-2; 8 bases match TRBD1. DNA for the CDR3: TGTGCCAGCAGCTTAGAACAGGGGGGAACCGGGGAGCTGTTTTTT. Its protein is CASSLEQGGTGELFF.